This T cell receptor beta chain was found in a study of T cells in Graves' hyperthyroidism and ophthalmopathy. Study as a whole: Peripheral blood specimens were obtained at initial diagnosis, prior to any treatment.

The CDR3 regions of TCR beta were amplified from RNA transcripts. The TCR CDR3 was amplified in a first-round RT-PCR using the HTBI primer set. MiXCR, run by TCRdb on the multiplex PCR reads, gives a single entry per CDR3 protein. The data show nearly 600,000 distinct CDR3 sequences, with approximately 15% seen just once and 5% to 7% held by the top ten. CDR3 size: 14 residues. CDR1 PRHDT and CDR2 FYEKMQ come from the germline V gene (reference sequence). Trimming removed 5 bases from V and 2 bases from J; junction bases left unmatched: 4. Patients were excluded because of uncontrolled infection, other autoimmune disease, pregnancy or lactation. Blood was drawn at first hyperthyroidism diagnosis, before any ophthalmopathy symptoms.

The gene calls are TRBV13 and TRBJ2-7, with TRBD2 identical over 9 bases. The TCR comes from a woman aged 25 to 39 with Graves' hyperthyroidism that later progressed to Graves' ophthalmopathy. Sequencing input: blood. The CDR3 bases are TGTGCCAGCAGCAAAATAGCGGGAGCCTACGAGCAGTACTTC. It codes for CASSKIAGAYEQYF.